This T cell receptor beta chain was profiled in a study of cytomegalovirus exposure and HLA in healthy donors. General observations from the study: Fewer N-insertions (relative to the roughly 660-donor mean) were reportedly seen in an Asian-associated ancestry cluster in a later analysis. Immune exposure information available was restricted to CMV serostatus.

Primers: 60 Vbeta forward and 13 Jbeta reverse. The method was immunoSEQ multiplex PCR; TCRdb's version includes in-frame clones alone and lacks a portion of them. The sample carries 130,000 or so clones, 82% recorded once. This clone was counted between two and nine times. The antigen remains undetermined. Source material: PBMCs. The TCR was taken from a woman aged 40 to 50 in good health and CMV-seronegative.

CDR3 in amino acids: CASSTTWSSYEQYF. CDR3 sequence (DNA): TGTGCCAGCAGCACAACTTGGAGCTCCTACGAGCAGTACTTC. The rearrangement joins TRBV9 to TRBJ2-7; D is ambiguous. The CDR3 extends over 14 amino acids. CDR1 is SGDLS and CDR2 is YYNGEE in the germline V gene. V dropped 4 bases and J dropped 0 bases, with 11 bases sitting between them. The full variable domain, completed using reference TRBV9 and TRBJ2-7, is DSGVTQTPKHLITATGQRVTLRCSPRSGDLSVYWYQQSLDQGLQFLIQYYNGEERAKGNILERFSAQQFPDLHSELNLSSLELGDSALYFCASSTTWSSYEQYFGPGTRLTVT.